This T cell receptor beta chain was documented in a study of shared clonotypes between healthy human individuals (dated by TCRdb to 2019 to 2021). In the study overall: Two women and three men aged 18 to 49 years were included in the cohort. For each donor, three plates each were used for CD4 naive and CD4 memory, two plates were used for CD8 naive, and one plate was used for CD8 memory. To increase sequencing depth and limit assay-specific biases, TCR repertoire library preparation and sequencing were carried out by different laboratories using diverse techniques. To estimate repertoire size and how much clonotype sharing occurs between individuals, the study deeply sequenced the blood TCR repertoires of about five healthy adults. Between about 0.8 and 9 billion PBMCs per donor were obtained by leukapheresis. Broader findings and caveats from the paper: Incomplete sequencing was indicated by rarefaction of sorted-subset datasets, despite the large sequencing depth. Pairwise subsampling led to the expectation that sequencing depth would affect the degree of clonotype sharing among donors. Across a handful of donors, 5% to 6% of naive CD4, roughly 3.4% of naive CD8, around 2.1% of memory CD4, and under 0.45% of memory CD8 clonotypes were shared. Larger estimated clonotype richness was generally found for naive subsets than for memory subsets. The genetic and exposure-history diversity represented was limited by the small number of donors. Compared with non-shared clonotypes, clonotypes shared by all four sorted-subset donors had higher generation probabilities. Only blood was sampled, and tissue TCR repertoires likely differ from those in blood.

This clone was detected only a few times. The specificity of this receptor is unknown. No base quality values were provided; no much bigger clone lies one nucleotide off. Using the deep immunoSEQ assay, TCR CDR3 regions were amplified from genomic DNA by multiplex PCR. Extracted genomic DNA from each cell subset was distributed evenly across all wells of several immunoSEQ 96-well plates, and each plate was treated as a replicate. For sorted subsets, about 200 ng genomic DNA, equal to 30,000 to 35,000 T cell genomes, was loaded into each replicate PCR. Purified libraries were measured with a Qubit 3.0 fluorometer, size-checked on a Bioanalyzer 2100, and measured again with the KAPA Library Quantification kit. Each immunoSEQ 96-well plate was sequenced on its own single-read 150-cycle Illumina NextSeq 550 flow cell. In the original analysis: Because the immunoSEQ output held only junctional sequences and lacked quality scores, the filtering could not match the filtering applied to full-length reads. To assign V/J genes and CDR3, sequences were annotated against IMGT germline references using PyIR, a Python wrapper for IgBLAST v1.9. Reads were filtered out if the reads had weak V/J assignments (E-value above 1e-6), no CDR3, stop codons, out-of-frame junctions, or ambiguous translated residues. V3J clonotypes were defined as sequences sharing the same inferred V gene, J gene, and CDR3 amino acid sequence. The percentage overlap between two repertoires was calculated by dividing the number of shared unique clonotypes by the size of the smaller repertoire. Richness of each repertoire was evaluated using RTK rarefaction, the Chao1 estimator, and Recon v2.1 estimates of unobserved clonotypes. For all TCRbeta clonotypes obtained by the gDNA method from four donors, generation probabilities were computed with OLGA. The immuneACCESS repertoire file appears here via TCRdb, limited to in-frame rearrangements. These files lack a portion of the clones; in checked studies, under half of the deficit traces to unresolved V genes, and the cause of the others is not known. V and J calls and clone size are those listed in that table; D and trimming were worked out from the DNA. The sample yields nearly 1,000,000 clones; over 60% were counted once. Roughly 1.5% of the sample is held by the ten biggest clonotypes.

From the cysteine through the phenylalanine, the CDR3 covers 16 amino acids. The kept DNA is CDR3 alone, 48 bases in frame from the first base. V is cut back by 1 base and J by 8 bases, with 6 bases in the junction unmatched. CDR1 and CDR2 are drawn from the germline V gene: MGHRA, YSYEKL. Donors were healthy HIV-negative adults with no recently reported acute infections or vaccinations. All donors were Caucasian adults living in Nashville, Tennessee, USA. Magnetic negative selection was used to enrich CD4+ T cells, after which naive cells were positively selected on CD45RA and the negative fraction became the memory subset. Blood was collected by leukapheresis, and PBMCs were isolated by Ficoll-Histopaque density gradient centrifugation and then cryopreserved in liquid nitrogen vapor phase. Purity and quantity of every magnetically sorted T cell population were checked by analytical flow cytometry. Genomic DNA was isolated from every sorted fraction and measured by UV absorbance on a Nanodrop 2000c.

The TCR originated in a young man in good health. Sequences were obtained from memory CD4+ T cells sorted from blood. The sample's cell subset or site label is to be understood as: CD45RA-negative fraction. The chain employs TRBV4-1 and TRBJ2-5, with 14 bases matching TRBD2. The nucleotide sequence is given as TGCGCCAGCAGCCAAGTATCGACTAGCGGGGGGGACACCCAGTACTTC. This is translated as CASSQVSTSGGDTQYF.